Listed below are T cell receptor beta chains from one sample, sequenced in a study of blood T cell repertoires in COVID-19. Measured with immunoSEQ multiplex PCR; TCRdb has only the in-frame clones, and not every one. The sample has a few hundred thousand clones, roughly 80% seen once. The sample was peripheral blood. These receptors originate from a woman aged 18 to 35 with acute or convalescent COVID-19. The CDR3 runs from the conserved cysteine through the conserved F or W. The D gene is left open where the match is weak. The listing skips clone size in some rows; elsewhere it reads once, few, many or a size class.

>TRBD2|-|15|TRBJ2-5|TRBV28
CASSSRLAGGETQYF
TGTGCCAGCAGCTCAAGACTAGCGGGAGGAGAGACCCAGTACTTC
>-|few|16|TRBJ2-7|TRBV7-6
CASSLGPRGSDYEQYF
TGTGCCAGCAGCTTAGGGCCCAGGGGTTCAGATTACGAGCAGTACTTC
>TRBD2|-|14|TRBJ2-7|TRBV19
CASSMRTSGYEQYF
TGTGCCAGTAGTATGAGGACTAGCGGGTACGAGCAGTACTTC
>-|-|15|TRBJ1-2|TRBV6-5
CASRPGTGVLDGYTF
TGTGCCAGCAGGCCGGGAACGGGGGTATTGGATGGCTACACCTTC
>TRBD1|-|18|TRBJ1-6|TRBV5-1
CASSPILTGGGYNSPLHF
TGCGCCAGCAGCCCAATCCTAACAGGGGGTGGTTATAATTCACCCCTCCACTTT
>-|-|13|TRBJ1-2|TRBV19
CASSPDRFGGYTF
TGTGCCAGTAGTCCCGACAGGTTCGGGGGCTACACCTTC
>TRBD1|once|13|TRBJ2-1|TRBV5-1
CASGQGWANEQFF
TGCGCCAGCGGACAGGGGTGGGCTAATGAGCAGTTCTTC
>-|-|14|TRBJ2-7|TRBV5-5
CASSEAGSPYEQYF
TGTGCCAGCAGCGAAGCAGGGTCCCCCTACGAGCAGTACTTC
>TRBD2|-|15|TRBJ2-7|TRBV18
CASSLAGGPSYEQYF
TGTGCCAGCTCACTAGCGGGAGGGCCATCCTACGAGCAGTACTTC
>TRBD2|-|16|TRBJ2-1|TRBV11-2
CASSLWRRELGNEQFF
TGTGCCAGCAGCTTATGGCGGCGGGAGTTAGGCAATGAGCAGTTCTTC
>-|-|12|TRBJ2-3|TRBV29-1
CSVDLLSDTQYF
TGCAGCGTTGATCTCCTCAGTGATACGCAGTATTTT
>-|-|13|TRBJ1-1|TRBV2
CASNLKRNTEAFF
TGTGCCAGCAACCTCAAGAGGAACACTGAAGCTTTCTTT
>TRBD1|-|15|TRBJ1-2|TRBV19
CASTYTGTGGLGYTF
TGTGCCAGTACTTATACCGGGACAGGGGGTCTTGGCTACACCTTC
>-|-|11|TRBJ1-6|TRBV30
CAWGGGSPLHF
TGTGCCTGGGGTGGGGGCTCACCCCTCCACTTT
>-|-|12|TRBJ1-1|TRBV7-2
CASSFAGREAFF
TGTGCCAGCAGCTTTGCCGGCAGGGAAGCTTTCTTT
>-|-|14|TRBJ2-2|TRBV30
CAWSVEEITGELFF
TGTGCCTGGAGTGTTGAGGAGATCACCGGGGAGCTGTTTTTT
>TRBD1|few|15|TRBJ1-1|TRBV5-1
CASSFTGESRTEAFF
TGCGCCAGCAGCTTTACAGGGGAATCGCGAACTGAAGCTTTCTTT
>-|-|14|TRBJ2-4|TRBV6-2/TRBV6-3
CASSSQGNKNIQYF
TGTGCCAGCAGTTCACAGGGTAACAAAAACATTCAGTACTTC
>-|-|13|TRBJ1-2|TRBV7-9
CASSSPDQRGYTF
TGTGCCAGCAGCTCTCCCGATCAACGGGGCTACACCTTC
>-|-|16|TRBJ1-5|TRBV27
CASAPISAGSHQPQHF
TGTGCCAGCGCACCCATCTCTGCGGGGTCTCATCAGCCCCAGCATTTT
>-|-|13|TRBJ1-1|TRBV19
CASKKRGSTEAFF
TGTGCCAGTAAAAAACGGGGGAGCACTGAAGCTTTCTTT
>TRBD2|-|15|TRBJ2-3|TRBV18
CASSPASGSADTQYF
TGTGCCAGCTCACCAGCTAGCGGGAGTGCAGATACGCAGTATTTT
>-|-|12|TRBJ1-2|TRBV29-1
CSVDRDRYGYTF
TGCAGCGTTGACAGGGATCGCTATGGCTACACCTTC
>-|-|16|TRBJ2-2|TRBV7-2
CASSLDRPMGPGELFF
TGTGCCAGCAGCTTAGACCGGCCCATGGGCCCCGGGGAGCTGTTTTTT
>-|-|17|TRBJ2-2|TRBV4-2
CASSQQTTGSDTGELFF
TGTGCCAGCAGCCAACAGACGACCGGGTCGGACACCGGGGAGCTGTTTTTT
>-|few|12|TRBJ2-7|TRBV12-3/TRBV12-4
CASSLRFYEQYF
TGTGCCAGCAGTTTACGTTTCTACGAGCAGTACTTC
>-|-|11|TRBJ2-1|TRBV5-6
CASSLAYEQFF
TGTGCCAGCAGCCTAGCTTATGAGCAGTTCTTC
>TRBD1|-|13|TRBJ1-1|TRBV10-2
CASSRTGDGEAFF
TGCGCCAGCAGTAGAACAGGGGATGGAGAAGCTTTCTTT
>-|-|15|TRBJ1-6|TRBV5-1
CASSLAQKKNSPLHF
TGCGCCAGCAGCTTGGCGCAGAAGAAAAATTCACCCCTCCACTTT
>TRBD1|-|15|TRBJ1-1|TRBV6-5
CASSYGTGRSTEAFF
TGTGCCAGCAGTTACGGGACAGGGAGGAGCACTGAAGCTTTCTTT
>TRBD2|-|14|TRBJ2-3|TRBV6-5
CASSRLAGTDTQYF
TGTGCCAGCAGTAGACTAGCGGGCACAGATACGCAGTATTTT
>TRBD1|-|19|TRBJ2-5|TRBV18
CASSPYVPGQGPSQETQYF
TGTGCCAGCTCACCATACGTCCCGGGACAGGGGCCGAGCCAAGAGACCCAGTACTTC
>-|once|15|TRBJ1-2|TRBV7-9
CASSSSGTPWGGYTF
TGTGCCAGCAGCTCATCCGGGACACCTTGGGGAGGCTACACCTTC
>TRBD1|-|15|TRBJ1-2|TRBV19
CASSETTGYLYGYTF
TGTGCCAGTAGTGAAACGACAGGGTATCTCTATGGCTACACCTTC
>TRBD1|-|14|TRBJ1-1|TRBV6-5
CASRLRQGRTEAFF
TGTGCCAGCAGACTAAGACAGGGGAGGACTGAAGCTTTCTTT
>TRBD1|few|14|TRBJ1-1|TRBV4-3
CASSQEDRATEAFF
TGCGCCAGCAGCCAAGAGGACAGGGCCACTGAAGCTTTCTTT
>TRBD2|-|20|TRBJ2-1|TRBV24-1
CATSDSPTSGATFSTREQFF
TGTGCCACCAGTGATTCTCCGACTAGCGGCGCGACATTTTCCACAAGGGAGCAGTTCTTC
>-|-|15|TRBJ2-7|TRBV6-5
CASSYSEGRSYEQYF
TGTGCCAGCAGTTACTCGGAGGGTCGCTCCTACGAGCAGTACTTC
>TRBD2|-|15|TRBJ2-2|TRBV6-5
CASTRPSGNAGELFF
TGTGCCAGCACTAGGCCTAGCGGGAACGCCGGGGAGCTGTTTTTT
>-|few|15|TRBJ1-1|TRBV2
CASTTRVGGPTEAFF
TGTGCCAGCACTACAAGGGTCGGGGGTCCCACTGAAGCTTTCTTT